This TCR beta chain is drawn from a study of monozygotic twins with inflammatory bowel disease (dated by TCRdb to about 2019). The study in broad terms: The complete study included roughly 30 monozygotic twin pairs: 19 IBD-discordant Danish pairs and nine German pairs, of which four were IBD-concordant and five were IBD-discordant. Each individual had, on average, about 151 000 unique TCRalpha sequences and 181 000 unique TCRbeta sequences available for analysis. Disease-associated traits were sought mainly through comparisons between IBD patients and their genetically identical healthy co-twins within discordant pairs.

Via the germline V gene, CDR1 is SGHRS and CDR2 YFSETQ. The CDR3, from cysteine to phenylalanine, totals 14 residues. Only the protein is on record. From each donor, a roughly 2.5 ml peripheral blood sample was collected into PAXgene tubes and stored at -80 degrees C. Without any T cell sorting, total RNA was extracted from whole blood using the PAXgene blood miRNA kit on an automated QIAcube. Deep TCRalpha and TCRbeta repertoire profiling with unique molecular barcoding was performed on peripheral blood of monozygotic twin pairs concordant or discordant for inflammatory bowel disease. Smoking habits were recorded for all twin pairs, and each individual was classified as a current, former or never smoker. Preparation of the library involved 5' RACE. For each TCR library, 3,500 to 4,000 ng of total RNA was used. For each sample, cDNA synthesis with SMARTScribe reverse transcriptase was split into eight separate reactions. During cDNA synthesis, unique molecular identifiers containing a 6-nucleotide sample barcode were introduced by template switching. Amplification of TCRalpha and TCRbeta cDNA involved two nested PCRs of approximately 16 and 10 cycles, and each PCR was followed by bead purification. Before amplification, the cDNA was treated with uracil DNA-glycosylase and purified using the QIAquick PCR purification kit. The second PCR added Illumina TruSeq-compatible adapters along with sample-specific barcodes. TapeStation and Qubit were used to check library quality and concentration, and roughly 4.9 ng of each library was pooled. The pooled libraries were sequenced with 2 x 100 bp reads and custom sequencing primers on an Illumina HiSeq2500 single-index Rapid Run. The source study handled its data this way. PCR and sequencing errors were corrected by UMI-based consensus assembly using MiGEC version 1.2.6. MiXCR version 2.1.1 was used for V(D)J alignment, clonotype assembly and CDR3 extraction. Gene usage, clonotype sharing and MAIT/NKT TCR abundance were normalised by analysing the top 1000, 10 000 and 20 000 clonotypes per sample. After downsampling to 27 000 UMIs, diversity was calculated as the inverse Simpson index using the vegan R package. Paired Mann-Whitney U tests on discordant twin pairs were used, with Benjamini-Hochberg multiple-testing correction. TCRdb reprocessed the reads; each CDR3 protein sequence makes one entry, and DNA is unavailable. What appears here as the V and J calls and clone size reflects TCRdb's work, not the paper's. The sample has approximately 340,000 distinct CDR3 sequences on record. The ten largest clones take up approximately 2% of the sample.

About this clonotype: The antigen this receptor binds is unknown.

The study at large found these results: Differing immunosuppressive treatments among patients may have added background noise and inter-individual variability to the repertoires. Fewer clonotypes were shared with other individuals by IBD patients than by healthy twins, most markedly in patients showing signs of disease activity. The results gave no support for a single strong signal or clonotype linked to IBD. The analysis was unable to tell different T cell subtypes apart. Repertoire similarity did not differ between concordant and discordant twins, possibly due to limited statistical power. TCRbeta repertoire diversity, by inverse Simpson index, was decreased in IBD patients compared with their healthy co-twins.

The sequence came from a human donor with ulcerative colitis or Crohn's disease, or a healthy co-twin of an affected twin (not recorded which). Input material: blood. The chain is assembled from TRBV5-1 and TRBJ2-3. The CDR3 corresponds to CASKENIGWDTQYF.